This TCR beta chain was sequenced for a study of response to subunit inactivated influenza vaccine. Study-wide results and caveats: The study's authors posited that every seasonal influenza vaccination enlists few new T cells.

TCRdb used MiXCR to reprocess the RT-PCR reads, holding one entry per CDR3 protein. The table records hundreds of thousands of distinct CDR3 sequences, less than 10% of them present only once. This clonotype was counted between two and nine times. Its target is unknown. The germline V gene has CDR1 SGDLS and CDR2 YYNGEE. This CDR3 region has 16 residues. Trimming removed 4 bases from V and 5 bases from J; junction bases left unmatched: 11. This TCR came from a man aged 50-75 years who received an inactivated influenza vaccine. The chain joins TRBV9 to TRBJ2-7; 11 bases align to TRBD2. The sample was PBMCs from blood, taken roughly 24 months after vaccination. CDR3 coding DNA: TGTGCCAGCAGCCCCCGGGGTAGCGGGAGGGCCCACGAGCAGTACTTC. This encodes CASSPRGSGRAHEQYF.